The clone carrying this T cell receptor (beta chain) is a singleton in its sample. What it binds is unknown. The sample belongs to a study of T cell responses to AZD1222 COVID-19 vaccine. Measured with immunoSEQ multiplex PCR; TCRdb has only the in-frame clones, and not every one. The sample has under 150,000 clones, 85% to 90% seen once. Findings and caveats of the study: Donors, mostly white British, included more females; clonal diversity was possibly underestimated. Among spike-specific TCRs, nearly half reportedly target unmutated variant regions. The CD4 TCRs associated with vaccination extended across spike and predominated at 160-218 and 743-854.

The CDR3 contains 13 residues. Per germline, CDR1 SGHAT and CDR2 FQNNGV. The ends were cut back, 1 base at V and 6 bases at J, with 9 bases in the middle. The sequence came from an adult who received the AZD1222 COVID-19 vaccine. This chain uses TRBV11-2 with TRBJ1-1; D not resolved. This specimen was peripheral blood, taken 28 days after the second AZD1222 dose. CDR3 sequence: CASSLALQAEAFF. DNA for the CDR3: TGTGCCAGCAGCTTAGCCCTGCAGGCTGAAGCTTTCTTT.